The clone carrying this T cell receptor (beta chain) was seen repeatedly, ten times or more. What it binds is not known. These data come from a study of T cells in Graves' hyperthyroidism and ophthalmopathy. Regarding the study as a whole: Among thyroid clonotypes expanded above 0.001, most also appeared in blood. A model built on 13 V-J features separated ophthalmopathy from stable hyperthyroidism.

Hyperthyroidism, newly diagnosed and lasting under 2 months, affected patients aged 18 to 65. Clinical symptoms, serum thyroxine, TRAb, thyroid ultrasound and orbital computed tomography established diagnosis. V lost 6 bases and J 5 bases, leaving 16 bases between the germline ends. CDR3 length equals 14 residues. RNA transcripts gave rise to amplified TCR beta CDR3 regions. The HTBI primer set served for first-round RT-PCR of the TCR CDR3. TCRdb analysed the multiplex PCR reads with MiXCR anew, one entry per CDR3 protein. Here the sample spans about 380,000 distinct CDR3 sequences, over 11% being singletons.

The sample was blood. The chain has TRBV12-3 or TRBV12-4 and TRBJ1-1; the D is unclear. The source is an older woman with Graves' hyperthyroidism. The DNA of the CDR3 is TGTGCCAGCAGCACCTCAGGTGGTTGGACTGAAGCTTTCTTT. This codes for CASSTSGGWTEAFF.